This T cell receptor beta chain originates from a study of cytomegalovirus exposure and HLA in healthy donors (dated by TCRdb to about 2017). Regarding the complete study: An earlier analysis of 587 of the donors reported around 280 Gb of sequence data and 95 million to 120 million unique TCR beta sequences obtained from about 170 million T cells. Rather than drawing on any new phenotypic data, the later analysis identified candidate immune exposures from TCR beta sequences and the way those sequences occurred across donors. To study patterns of TCR occurrence, a later analysis re-analyzed previously published TCR beta repertoires from 600 to 750 donors and added high-resolution HLA genotyping. Every discovery cohort repertoire had been produced on one sequencing platform. Donor age, sex, ethnicity and CMV serostatus were compiled alongside the repertoire data. In a later genetic analysis, genome-wide SNP genotypes for about three fifths of the roughly 670 donors were used, and that subset was treated as a discovery cohort. Among the roughly 400 genotyped donors, approximately 77% belonged to the genetic ancestry cluster associated with self-reported Caucasian donors. HLA typing included class I and class II loci at four-digit resolution. The number of typed donors differed by locus: roughly 620-640 for A, B, C, DRB1 and DQB1; 522 for DQA1; around 610 for DPA1; and approximately 450 for DPB1. Along with the approximately 700-subject first cohort, a separate validation cohort of more than 90 different subjects was used. The study combined high-throughput TCR immunosequencing, statistical association of individual TCRs with disease status, and machine learning to predict cytomegalovirus infection status. Using immunosequencing, the study profiled T cell repertoires from some 670 subjects and related those repertoires to cytomegalovirus serostatus. About 5 DR-DQ haplotypes were handled as single units for association and clustering, since linkage in the cohort was strong. The study aimed to test whether signatures of past pathogen exposure could be identified by cataloging public T cell receptors. To decide whether each TCR beta V gene segment behaved as functional or pseudogenic, an earlier analysis of approximately 600 of the donors relied on high-throughput TCR beta sequencing. Across some 400 genotyped donors of the cohort, an average of approximately 200,000 unique TCR beta nucleotide sequences per donor were sequenced, and roughly 17% of those sequences were non-productive. Approximately 300 gigabases of sequencing data and tens of millions of unique TCR sequences were included in an early release covering about 700 HLA-typed donors.

The cohort consisted of hundreds of healthy bone marrow donors. All cohort members were sampled while nominally healthy, although unrecorded immune exposures were likely present. The donor was CMV seronegative and belonged to the group of around 350 seronegative cohort members. A peripheral blood sample was collected from each donor, and TCR beta sequencing was performed on peripheral blood mononuclear cells. Genomic DNA extraction from the blood cell samples was performed with the Qiagen DNeasy Blood Extraction Kit. The junction carries 12 bases between V and J, which are trimmed by 0 bases and 3 bases respectively. The CDR3, from cysteine to phenylalanine, totals 15 residues. The DNA shown is the 45-base CDR3, in frame from base 1. From a lookup of the germline V gene, CDR1 and CDR2 are LGHNA and YNFKEQ. Concerning this clone: What antigen it recognizes has not been identified. The sample holds no much larger clone one base away, and base qualities are not on file.

The protocol used for the library was the immunoSEQ multiplex PCR assay. For the multiplex PCR, a mixture combining 60 forward primers for TCR Vbeta segments and 13 reverse primers for TCR Jbeta segments was used. The CDR3 region of rearranged TCR beta genes was amplified from genomic DNA with a multiplex PCR assay. The Illumina HiSeq System was used to sequence the amplified TCR beta libraries as 87-base-pair reads. The study's own analysis went as follows. A later analysis counted about 76 million unique TCR beta chains across the 650 to 800 repertoires, and 9 million to 14 million of these chains were shared by at least two donors. Raw reads were error-corrected and collapsed into unique sequences with a nearest-neighbor algorithm that merged closely related sequences to remove PCR and sequencing errors. To assign V, D and J gene segments, CDR3 sequences were aligned to IMGT reference sequences. Each retained sequence needed at least a six-nucleotide match to both a V gene segment and a J gene segment. Rearrangements were called productive when the CDR3 lacked stop codons and stayed in frame with V and J; all others were non-productive. CDR3 was defined by IMGT convention, running from the second conserved V-encoded cysteine to the conserved J-encoded phenylalanine. In an earlier analysis of more than 550 of the donors, sequences lacking an unambiguous match to a single V gene segment were excluded. In an earlier analysis of some 590 of the donors, a V segment was called functional when productive rearrangements were above 56.7%, and segregating when the standard deviation between donors exceeded 5%. A statistical classification framework was developed to diagnose cytomegalovirus status using the catalog of TCR beta chain sequences. A later analysis assigned V and J genes by comparing TCR nucleotide sequences with IMGT/GENE-DB human TR gene sequences. The TCRdist pipeline was used in a later analysis to assign CDR3 sequences and most-parsimonious VDJ recombination scenarios. In a later analysis, each TCR beta chain was defined by its CDR3 amino acid sequence together with its V-gene family, and reads lacking a unique V-gene family were excluded. In a later analysis, 450 to 600 highly shared, low-generation-probability nucleotide sequences were removed to address suspected cross-contamination and a sequencing artifact. In a later analysis, a clonal expansion index for each public chain was calculated from normalized within-repertoire ranks of inferred template counts. In a later analysis, generation probabilities were computed using a VDJ recombination model fitted to out-of-frame rearrangements, and the results were checked against IGoR. In a later analysis, TCR-TCR, TCR-HLA and TCR-CMV co-occurrence was scored with hypergeometric tests, and a repertoire-size bias correction was applied to TCR pairs. A later analysis estimated false discovery rates by permuting HLA or CMV assignments 20 times. A later analysis grouped co-occurring TCRs with DBSCAN, adding TCRdist sequence similarity when clustering within HLA-allele-positive subsets. Repertoires with fewer than 30,000 or more than 120,000 public chains were left out of co-occurrence clustering, as were a handful of repertoires with anomalous nucleotide sharing. TCRdb mirrors the immuneACCESS table, restricted to in-frame sequences. Some clones are absent from its copies; in checked studies, under half trace to an unresolved V gene, and the reason for the others is unknown. Clone size and the V and J calls come from that table; the DNA yielded D and trimming. This sample has approximately 160,000 clones in its table, and roughly four fifths of those were observed once. Together, the top ten hold about 1.3% of the sample.

The study at large found these results: The classifier was reported to diagnose cytomegalovirus status with high specificity and sensitivity in both the original cohort and the validation cohort. A cluster of highly shared sequence variants was judged likely to be a technical artifact of the sequencing pipeline. Correlated functional status among segregating V segments might reflect linkage disequilibrium, but an unknown experimental factor could not be ruled out. Several of the top co-occurrence clusters appeared to be linked to parvovirus B19, influenza, CMV and Epstein-Barr virus, according to a later analysis. In vitro tests confirmed that three of the cytomegalovirus-associated TCR beta chains recognize cytomegalovirus antigens. Most TCR sequences were seen in very few donors, while some public TCRs were found in many individuals. In a later analysis, the rate of TCR association differed among HLA loci, with DRB1 alleles having the most associated TCRs and HLA-C alleles having the fewest. In a later analysis, HLA-associated TCR beta chains showed more clonal expansion and lower generation probabilities than non-associated chains that were equally common. In a later genetic analysis, fewer N-insertions in productive TCRs were reported among donors in an Asian-associated ancestry cluster than the approximately 710-donor mean. The authors suggested that the approach could potentially be generalized to other disease states and immunological phenotypes. Because counts were too low, seventeen rarely observed V segments, including chromosome 9 orphons, were excluded from the earlier analysis of 587 of the donors. A further reported finding was that TCR beta sequences accurately predicted the HLA-A and HLA-B alleles for most subjects in the first cohort. Because HLA typing was unavailable for some donors at each locus, only the typed subset was used in association tests. V-gene and J-gene trimming of TCR beta chains was associated with a missense DCLRE1C variant in a later genetic analysis, and the association was replicated in an independent cohort. In a later analysis, most CMV-associated TCR beta chains were found to appear HLA-restricted, with HLA associations seemingly driven largely by CMV exposure. CMV serostatus was the only immune exposure information available for the cohort. Assigning TCR associations to individual alleles was difficult when HLA alleles, especially DR and DQ, strongly co-occurred. In an earlier analysis of about 540 of the donors, most TCR beta V segments were observed in productive rearrangements about 90% or about 30% of the time, broadly matching IMGT annotations. The study listed 164 TCR beta chains as associated with cytomegalovirus. Roughly uniform sequencing depth across donors was assumed in presence/absence analyses, although this assumption may not hold. Only TCR beta chains were sequenced in this cohort, and the absence of alpha or paired-chain data limited detectable features. In a later analysis, about 17,000 TCR beta sequences were associated with specific HLA alleles at a false discovery rate of 0.05. Some IMGT-functional V segments, including TRBV6-2 and TRBV6-3, could not be distinguished by the 87-base-pair reads and were therefore excluded.

The sample was PBMCs. The clonotype was recovered from a man between 18 and 35 years old in good health and CMV-seronegative. This sequence uses TRBV4-2 and TRBJ2-7; TRBD1 is perhaps the D gene, given 5 matching bases. The CDR3 has the sequence CASSQDRNTGYEQYF. Here is the DNA: TGTGCCAGCAGCCAAGATCGCAATACAGGCTACGAGCAGTACTTC.